This TCR beta chain was sequenced for a study of blood T cell repertoires in COVID-19. Study background: COVID-19 samples, acute and convalescent, were from the United States, Italy and Spain. Sample material is recorded as cDNA or gDNA derived from T cells, B-cell-depleted T cells, or PBMCs.

This CDR3 is built from 15 residues. Per the germline V gene, CDR1 is SNHLY and CDR2 is FYNNEI. With V trimmed by 6 bases and J by 7 bases, 5 bases remained unmatched. Source study methods: How many nucleated cells were present was estimated from reference gene primer amplification. Only in-frame clones appear in the TCRdb table, and some are missing; sequencing was by immunoSEQ multiplex PCR. V and J calls and clone size are copied from that table; D and trimming were computed from the DNA. Among hundreds of thousands of clones listed, roughly 85% were seen once. Input material: peripheral blood. This rearrangement joins TRBV2 to TRBJ2-1, with 14 bases matching TRBD2. The receptor comes from a woman aged 18 to 35 with acute or convalescent COVID-19. CDR3 nucleotides: TGTGCCAGCAGGGACGGGACTAGCGGGAGAAATGAGCAGTTCTTC. Residues: CASRDGTSGRNEQFF.